These 5 T cell receptor beta chains came from one sample sequenced in a study of T-cell reconstitution after alpha-beta-depleted transplantation in children. It was with unique molecular identifiers that the TCRbeta library was prepared. Using its own MiXCR run on the PCR reads, TCRdb lists one record per CDR3 protein. This table has about 110,000 distinct CDR3 sequences, approximately 10% appearing once. Source: PBMCs, taken before TCRalphabeta/CD19-depleted stem cell transplant. These receptors all stem from a boy aged 2 to 10 with acute lymphoblastic leukemia, due to receive a stem cell transplant.

The sample holds a few counts of this clonotype. J is TRBJ2-1 and V is TRBV7-9; D might be TRBD1 or TRBD2, each matching 5 bases. V shed 4 bases and J shed 6 bases, with 13 bases lying between them. The CDR3 contains 14 residues. The germline V gene has CDR1 SEHNR and CDR2 FQNEAQ (reference sequence). CDR3 nucleotides: TGTGCCAGCAGCTGGGACCTAATCGGCAATGAGCAGTTCTTC. Its translation is CASSWDLIGNEQFF.

The genes are TRBV2 and TRBJ2-5, with a possible D match to TRBD1 (5 bases). V lost 3 bases to trimming and J lost 4 bases, with 9 bases between them. The CDR3 contains 13 residues. Germline values: CDR1 SNHLY, CDR2 FYNNEI. CDR3 sequence: CASSDRTPETQYF. In DNA form, the CDR3 reads TGTGCCAGCAGTGATAGGACACCAGAGACCCAGTACTTC.

This clonotype was counted only a few times. The genes are TRBV20-1 and TRBJ1-4; TRBD1 is a possible D gene (5 bases). Trimming shortened V by 0 bases and J by 8 bases, and 13 bases separated the two germline ends. This CDR3 has 14 amino acids. Looked up from germline, CDR1 is DFQATT and CDR2 is SNEGSKA (reference sequence). In nucleotides, the CDR3 is TGCAGTGCTAGAGATTTTACAGGAAGAGAAAAACTGTTTTTT. This gives the protein CSARDFTGREKLFF.

Ten or more counts support this clonotype. The chain recombines TRBV5-1 with TRBJ2-2; TRBD1 is a possible D gene (5 bases). CDR1 is SGHRS and CDR2 is YFSETQ in the germline V gene. This CDR3 has 15 residues. Trimming left V 3 bases short and J 5 bases short, with 14 bases between. Here the CDR3 reads CASSYGPGPTGELFF. In nucleotides, the CDR3 is TGCGCCAGCAGCTACGGGCCAGGGCCAACCGGGGAGCTGTTTTTT.

This clonotype was observed a few times. V gene TRBV2 combines with J gene TRBJ2-5, with D maybe TRBD2 (6 bases). Germline CDR1 SNHLY, CDR2 FYNNEI. The CDR3 loop spans 15 amino acids. V lost 6 bases and J 3 bases, leaving 17 bases between the germline ends. The CDR3: CASSNYYRREETQYF. As DNA, the CDR3 is TGTGCCAGCAGCAATTACTACAGGAGGGAAGAGACCCAGTACTTC.